This TCR beta chain was captured in a study of T cells in Graves' hyperthyroidism and ophthalmopathy. TCR beta CDR3 region amplification was performed from RNA transcripts. Researchers ran a first-round RT-PCR on the TCR CDR3 using the HTBI primer set. One entry per CDR3 protein results from TCRdb running MiXCR on the multiplex PCR reads. The sample includes 640,000 or so distinct CDR3 sequences, over 12% of them seen just once. CDR1 and CDR2 (germline): LNHDA, SQIVND (reference sequence). With 10 bases removed from V and 3 bases from J, the gap between germline ends came to 13 bases. This CDR3 is built from 12 residues. Ophthalmopathy cases scored 3 or more on the Clinical Activity Score and 4 or more on NOSPECS grade, with duration below 3 months.

Sequenced material: blood. The rearrangement joins TRBV19 to TRBJ2-7; tentatively, D is TRBD2 (5 bases). This clonotype was obtained from a woman aged 18-29 years with Graves' ophthalmopathy. DNA for the CDR3: TGTGCCACCCGGGGATTTAACTACGAGCAGTACTTC. Protein sequence: CATRGFNYEQYF.